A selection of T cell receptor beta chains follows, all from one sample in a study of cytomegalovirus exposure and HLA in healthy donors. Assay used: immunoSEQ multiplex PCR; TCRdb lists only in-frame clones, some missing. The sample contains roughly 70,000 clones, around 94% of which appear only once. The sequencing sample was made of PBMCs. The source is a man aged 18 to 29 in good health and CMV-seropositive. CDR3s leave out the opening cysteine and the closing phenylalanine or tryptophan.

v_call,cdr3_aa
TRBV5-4,ASSPSFHTGELF
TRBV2,ASLRLAGADTQY
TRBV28,ASSPGTATVTEAF
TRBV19,ASSMGGGTGELF
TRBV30,AWSLGGPTYEQY
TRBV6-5,ASTEGLGRDYEQY
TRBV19,ASSPWEGEDYGYT
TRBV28,ASSSGQGVGEQY
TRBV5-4,ASSLGGQGLYNEQF
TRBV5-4,ASSLWTSGRQF
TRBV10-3,ASSVAGDSYEQY
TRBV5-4,ASSWDLASQETQY
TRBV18,ASSPAGQGPLGNQPQH
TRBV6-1,ASKAGDREQY
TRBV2,ASKTVPNAEAF
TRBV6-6,ASTMTNTGELF
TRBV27,ASSFPSGHEQF
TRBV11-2,ASSPLKGGPRVLEQY
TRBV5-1,ASSLAGANGYT
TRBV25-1,ASSDPGWGQGEGYT
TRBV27,ASTGGYEQY
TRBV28,ASSLWTSGNTGELF
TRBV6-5,ASSSGGGEQY
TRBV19,ASSRGTSGPQETQY
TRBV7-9,ASSSNNREEKLF
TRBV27,ASSLLGSSMDEQY
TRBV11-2,ASSPWGGRIYNEQF
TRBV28,ASSSNMPSGNTIY
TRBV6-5,ASSYSGRENTEAF
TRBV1,TSSQMAGFRYGYT
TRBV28,ASSLYKGTGANVLT
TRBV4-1,ASSQGTGEVSYEQY